A selection of T cell receptor beta chains follows, all from one sample in a study of blood T cell repertoires in COVID-19. The protocol was immunoSEQ multiplex PCR, while the TCRdb copy is restricted to in-frame clones and leaves out a portion. This sample has about 95,000 clones; over 75% occur once, and the top ten carry around 25%. Sequenced input: peripheral blood. Source of these receptors: a man older than 75 with active or convalescent COVID-19. The CDR3 runs from the conserved cysteine through the conserved F or W. The order of the fields is CDR3 protein, CDR3 DNA, clone size, V gene, J gene, D gene. D genes are given only for firm matches. Clone size appears in some rows only: once, few, many, or a class for an expanded clone.

CDR3: CASSDGTRSTDTQYF; DNA: TGCGCCAGCAGCGACGGGACACGAAGCACAGATACGCAGTATTTT; size: .; V: TRBV5-1; J: TRBJ2-3; D: .
CDR3: CASSSMTRSEQYF; DNA: TGTGCCAGCAGCTCGATGACTAGGTCCGAGCAGTACTTC; size: .; V: TRBV7-8; J: TRBJ2-7; D: .
CDR3: CASSLGHGFYEQYF; DNA: TGCGCCAGCAGCTTGGGACACGGCTTCTACGAGCAGTACTTC; size: .; V: TRBV5-1; J: TRBJ2-7; D: .
CDR3: CASSTGTTGANVLTF; DNA: TGTGCCAGCAGCACGGGGACAACTGGGGCCAACGTCCTGACTTTC; size: .; V: TRBV11-2; J: TRBJ2-6; D: .
CDR3: CASSTGGWTEAFF; DNA: TGTGCCAGCAGTACAGGGGGCTGGACTGAAGCTTTCTTT; size: .; V: TRBV12-3/TRBV12-4; J: TRBJ1-1; D: TRBD1
CDR3: CASSVWPSGGQDTQYF; DNA: TGTGCCAGCAGCGTATGGCCTAGCGGGGGTCAAGATACGCAGTATTTT; size: few; V: TRBV9; J: TRBJ2-3; D: TRBD2
CDR3: CASSSTSYNEQFF; DNA: TGTGCCAGCAGCTCGACTAGCTACAATGAGCAGTTCTTC; size: .; V: TRBV11-2; J: TRBJ2-1; D: .
CDR3: CASWQGGGYTF; DNA: TGTGCCAGCTGGCAGGGAGGAGGCTACACCTTC; size: once; V: TRBV6-6; J: TRBJ1-2; D: .
CDR3: CASSGTGGRPGELFF; DNA: TGTGCCAGCAGCGGGACTGGGGGTCGTCCCGGGGAGCTGTTTTTT; size: .; V: TRBV5-4; J: TRBJ2-2; D: .
CDR3: CSARQARGYTF; DNA: TGCAGTGCCAGACAGGCCCGCGGCTACACCTTC; size: .; V: TRBV20-1; J: TRBJ1-2; D: .
CDR3: CASSWTGDYNSPLHF; DNA: TGCGCCAGCAGCTGGACAGGGGATTATAATTCACCCCTCCACTTT; size: .; V: TRBV5-1; J: TRBJ1-6; D: TRBD1
CDR3: CASSVGTGANYGYTF; DNA: TGTGCCAGCAGCGTAGGTACAGGGGCGAACTATGGCTACACCTTC; size: .; V: TRBV9; J: TRBJ1-2; D: TRBD1
CDR3: CASRDPLTGSYNSPLHF; DNA: TGTGCCAGCAGGGATCCGCTTACAGGGTCCTATAATTCACCCCTCCACTTT; size: .; V: TRBV27; J: TRBJ1-6; D: .
CDR3: CASSRSRAADTQYF; DNA: TGTGCCAGCAGCAGGTCCAGGGCGGCAGATACGCAGTATTTT; size: .; V: TRBV7-2; J: TRBJ2-3; D: .
CDR3: CASREGPQETQYF; DNA: TGCGCCAGCAGGGAGGGGCCACAAGAGACCCAGTACTTC; size: .; V: TRBV5-1; J: TRBJ2-5; D: .
CDR3: CATRSGTGGIKQYF; DNA: TGTGCCACTCGATCCGGGACAGGGGGCATTAAGCAGTACTTC; size: .; V: TRBV6-5; J: TRBJ2-7; D: TRBD1
CDR3: CASSLEQGSYGYTF; DNA: TGTGCCAGCAGCTTGGAGCAGGGAAGCTATGGCTACACCTTC; size: once; V: TRBV5-8; J: TRBJ1-2; D: .
CDR3: CASSNPTGGYNEQFF; DNA: TGCGCCAGCAGCAACCCGACAGGGGGCTACAATGAGCAGTTCTTC; size: .; V: TRBV5-1; J: TRBJ2-1; D: TRBD1
CDR3: CASSFGTGQLGYGYTF; DNA: TGTGCCAGCAGTTTCGGGACAGGGCAACTTGGCTATGGCTACACCTTC; size: .; V: TRBV28; J: TRBJ1-2; D: TRBD1
CDR3: CASSALEGKQPQHF; DNA: TGTGCCAGTAGTGCCTTGGAGGGGAAGCAGCCCCAGCATTTT; size: .; V: TRBV19; J: TRBJ1-5; D: .
CDR3: CASSPGQGAKTEAFF; DNA: TGTGCCAGCAGCCCCGGACAGGGGGCGAAGACTGAAGCTTTCTTT; size: .; V: TRBV7-9; J: TRBJ1-1; D: TRBD1
CDR3: CASSYAGGLAGYTF; DNA: TGTGCCAGCAGCTATGCGGGGGGGTTAGCTGGCTACACCTTC; size: few; V: TRBV6-5; J: TRBJ1-2; D: .
CDR3: CASSVAGQLGTQYF; DNA: TGTGCCAGCAGCGTAGCGGGACAGCTCGGAACCCAGTACTTC; size: .; V: TRBV9; J: TRBJ2-5; D: TRBD1
CDR3: CASSYSYPGQGHEQYF; DNA: TGTGCCAGCAGTTACTCTTACCCGGGACAGGGTCACGAGCAGTACTTC; size: .; V: TRBV6-2/TRBV6-3; J: TRBJ2-7; D: TRBD1
CDR3: CASSLATVQVVF; DNA: TGTGCCAGCAGTTTAGCTACAGTACAGGTAGTCTTT; size: .; V: TRBV12-3/TRBV12-4; J: TRBJ1-1; D: .
CDR3: CASSLLDRPPYEQYF; DNA: TGTGCCAGCAGTTTATTGGACAGGCCACCCTACGAGCAGTACTTC; size: few; V: TRBV6-2/TRBV6-3; J: TRBJ2-7; D: TRBD1
CDR3: CATSRRGTGYSTEAFF; DNA: TGTGCCACCAGCAGACGCGGGACAGGGTATAGCACTGAAGCTTTCTTT; size: few; V: TRBV15; J: TRBJ1-1; D: TRBD1
CDR3: CASSPARTGAAYGYTF; DNA: TGTGCCAGCTCACCCGCCCGGACAGGGGCCGCGTATGGCTACACCTTC; size: many; V: TRBV18; J: TRBJ1-2; D: TRBD1
CDR3: CASSVGGGPTDTQYF; DNA: TGTGCCAGCAGCGTAGGCGGGGGGCCCACAGATACGCAGTATTTT; size: .; V: TRBV9; J: TRBJ2-3; D: TRBD2
CDR3: CASSQVGLSSYNEQFF; DNA: TGTGCCAGCAGCCAAGTGGGACTCAGCTCCTACAATGAGCAGTTCTTC; size: .; V: TRBV14; J: TRBJ2-1; D: .
CDR3: CASSARSGGYQETQYF; DNA: TGCGCCAGCAGTGCGCGGAGCGGGGGGTACCAAGAGACCCAGTACTTC; size: .; V: TRBV10-2; J: TRBJ2-5; D: TRBD2